The 32 T cell receptor beta chains listed next were all sequenced from one sample in a study of T cells in women clearing cervical HPV infection. Clones were read by immunoSEQ multiplex PCR, and TCRdb kept only the in-frame ones, dropping some. Seen in this sample are nearly 20,000 clones; the ten most common clones hold roughly 3.2%. The sequencing sample was made of blood buffy coat. Receptors were obtained from a woman between 18 and 75 years old with a cervical HPV16 infection that either progressed to CIN3+ or cleared (not recorded which).

The CDR3 reads CAWGLQGAQETQYF. The DNA read from the CDR3 is TGTGCCTGGGGATTACAGGGGGCCCAAGAGACC. V usage is TRBV30 and J usage is TRBJ2-5, with TRBD1 matching over 9 bases. The read ends 3 residues before the CDR3 terminus; that terminus is restored from the germline J gene. This CDR3 comprises 14 residues. Germline values: CDR1 GTSNPN, CDR2 SVGIG (reference sequence). Unmatched junction bases numbered 5, after V lost 5 bases and J lost 1 base.

Remarks on this clone: The sequence runs out 3 residues before the end of the CDR3; the remainder is reconstructed from the germline J gene. V usage is TRBV6-4 and J usage is TRBJ2-3; 7 positions match TRBD2. The CDR3 covers 16 residues. Per germline, CDR1 MRHNA and CDR2 SNTAGT. The junction had 12 bases not matched to a gene; V was cut back by 8 bases and J by 1 base. CDR3 residues: CASLTRRGERTDTQYF. CDR3 DNA (partial): TGTGCCAGCCTTACCCGTCGGGGGGAGCGCACAGATACG.

Of note for this clone: Its ends do not fully match the called genes, so a read error is possible. The CDR3 is cut off 3 residues early in the read; its end comes from the germline J gene. This sequence joins TRBV20-1 and TRBJ1-2; the match to TRBD1 covers 9 bases. This CDR3 contains 15 residues. The germline CDR1 and CDR2 sequences are DFQATT and SNEGSKA (reference sequence). CDR3 sequence: CSARGTGLTNYGYTF. CDR3 bases read: TGCAGTGCAAGAGGGACAGGGTTGACTAACTATGGC.

On this clone: The read ends 3 residues early relative to the CDR3; the germline J gene fills the gap. This rearrangement joins TRBV2 to TRBJ2-5, with D perhaps given as TRBD1 or TRBD2 (5 bases each). V dropped 11 bases and J dropped 5 bases, with 15 bases sitting between them. Looked up from germline, CDR1 is SNHLY and CDR2 is FYNNEI. The CDR3 runs 12 residues. The sequenced CDR3 bases are TGTGCCGGTGTGGGAGCAGGGGAGACC. This translates into CAGVGAGET. The full CDR3 is CAGVGAGETQYF. Drawing the rest from reference TRBV2 and TRBJ2-5, the complete variable domain is EPEVTQTPSHQVTQMGQEVILRCVPISNHLYFYWYRQILGQKVEFLVSFYNNEISEKSEIFDDQFSVERPDGSNFTLKIRSTKLEDSAMYFCAGVGAGETQYFGPGTRLLVL.

As for this clone: The CDR3 end falls 3 residues outside the read, so it is completed with the germline J gene. The chain joins TRBV7-9 to TRBJ1-1, with TRBD1 matching over 8 bases. Germline V CDR1 and CDR2: SEHNR, FQNEAQ (reference sequence). The junction had 6 bases not matched to a gene; V was cut back by 5 bases and J by 1 base. The CDR3 spans 15 residues. The DNA read from the CDR3 is TGTGCCAGCAGCGCTGACGACAGGGGGAACACTGAA. It specifies CASSADDRGNTE. The full CDR3 is CASSADDRGNTEAFF.

The CDR3 bases that were read are TGCGCCAGCAGCTTGGCCAACAGCTACCAAGAGACC. Amino acid sequence: CASSLANSYQET. The full-length CDR3 reads as CASSLANSYQETQYF. This chain links TRBV5-1 with TRBJ2-5; D is uncertain. The CDR3 end falls 3 residues outside the read, so it is completed with the germline J gene. Germline lookup yields CDR1 SGHRS and CDR2 YFSETQ. This CDR3 region has 15 residues. V was clipped by 0 bases and J by 0 bases, with 9 bases between them.

Remarks on this clone: The read terminates 3 residues before the CDR3 end, so the remaining end is supplied by the germline J gene. The chain is built from TRBV5-1 and TRBJ2-1; 12 bases map to TRBD2. V gave up 4 bases and J gave up 5 bases; unmatched junction bases: 4. The CDR3 totals 15 residues. In germline, CDR1 is SGHRS, CDR2 YFSETQ. The part of the CDR3 DNA that was read is TGCGCCAGCAGCGGGTCTAGCGGGGGGGACAATGAG. This encodes CASSGSSGGDNE. The whole CDR3 region reads CASSGSSGGDNEQFF.

Comments on this clone: The read halts 3 residues ahead of the CDR3 end, with the missing end drawn from the germline J gene. The rearrangement links TRBV7-6 to TRBJ1-5; D is ambiguous. The CDR3 spans 14 residues. CDR1 and CDR2 from the germline V gene are SGHVS and FNYEAQ. Trimming shortened V by 1 base and J by 9 bases, and 13 bases separated the two germline ends. CDR3 protein: CASSLGAGGGPQHF. CDR3 DNA, as far as it was read: TGTGCCAGCAGCTTAGGTGCAGGTGGAGGGCCC.

As concerns this clone: Sequencing ends 3 residues short of the CDR3 end; the germline J gene provides the rest. J is TRBJ2-7 and V is TRBV20-1; 9 bases are a match to TRBD1. The CDR3 sequence is 15 residues long. Germline V gives CDR1 DFQATT, CDR2 SNEGSKA (reference sequence). J lost 3 bases, V lost 3 bases, and 9 bases had no gene match. The DNA read from the CDR3 is TGCAGTGCTAGGAAGGACAGGGGAGGCGTCTACGAG. Its protein product is CSARKDRGGVYE. The full CDR3 reads CSARKDRGGVYEQYF.

Comments on this clone: The read ends 3 residues shy of where the CDR3 ends; the end is completed using the germline J gene. J is TRBJ1-6 and V is TRBV2; D perhaps matches TRBD1 (6 bases). Germline V gives CDR1 SNHLY, CDR2 FYNNEI. V gave up 2 bases and J gave up 7 bases, with 9 bases separating them. This CDR3 region has 14 residues. The sequenced CDR3 bases are TGTGCCAGCAGTGAACAGGGGCGGAATTCACCC. Translation gives CASSEQGRNSP. In full, the CDR3 reads CASSEQGRNSPLHF.

Concerning this clone itself: The DNA ends 3 residues before the CDR3 does, and the rest of the CDR3 is filled in from the germline J gene. This chain uses TRBV20-1 with TRBJ1-2, with 10 bases lining up with TRBD1. V was pared by 6 bases and J by 1 base, with 5 bases of the junction left unmatched. CDR1 and CDR2 from the germline V gene are DFQATT and SNEGSKA (reference sequence). The CDR3 sequence is 14 residues long. The CDR3 DNA, read in part, is TGCAGTGCAGTGAGGACAGGGGGTAACTATGGC. Protein sequence: CSAVRTGGNYG. The whole CDR3 is CSAVRTGGNYGYTF.

On this clone itself: The read ends 3 residues shy of where the CDR3 ends; the end is completed using the germline J gene. V and J are TRBV20-1 and TRBJ2-3; 8 bases line up with TRBD1. Germline V gives CDR1 DFQATT, CDR2 SNEGSKA (reference sequence). The CDR3 contains 15 residues. Trimming cost V 2 bases and J 2 bases; bases outside gene matches: 6. The CDR3 here is CSARTLTGVTDTQYF. The part of the CDR3 DNA that was read is TGCAGTGCTAGAACCTTGACAGGGGTCACAGATACG.

On this clone: The CDR3 extends 3 residues past the end of the read, so its final part is completed from the germline J gene. The V call is TRBV20-1, the J call TRBJ2-3; 9 bases are a match to TRBD2. Trimming took 5 bases from V and 6 from J; bases not matched to a gene: 15. CDR1 is DFQATT and CDR2 is SNEGSKA in the germline V gene (reference sequence). This CDR3 has 16 residues. The sequenced part of the CDR3 DNA is TGCAGTGCTCTACCTATCCGCGGGGGGGCCCGGGATACG. Residues: CSALPIRGGARDT. The entire CDR3 protein reads CSALPIRGGARDTQYF.

With regard to this clone: The CDR3 end falls 3 residues outside the read, so it is completed with the germline J gene. The chain has TRBV7-2 and TRBJ2-2, with no clear D. There are 14 residues in the CDR3. Germline V gene data show CDR1 as SGHTA and CDR2 as FQGNSA. With 5 bases removed from V and 2 bases from J, the gap between germline ends came to 9 bases. The part of the CDR3 DNA that was read is TGTGCCAGCAGCGTTAGCCTTAACACCGGGGAG. It specifies CASSVSLNTGE. The whole CDR3 sequence reads CASSVSLNTGELFF.

This clone is labeled medium-sized (0.01 to 0.1%) based on frequency. Sequencing ends 3 residues short of the CDR3 end; the germline J gene provides the rest. V usage is TRBV30 and J usage is TRBJ2-3, with D possibly TRBD1 on 5 matching bases. The CDR3 runs to 12 residues. V was pared by 6 bases and J by 2 bases, with 9 bases between. CDR1 and CDR2 from the germline V gene are GTSNPN and SVGIG (reference sequence). This chain's CDR3 is CACREYTDTQYF. The CDR3 bases that were read are TGTGCCTGCAGGGAATACACAGATACG.

Details on this clone: The CDR3 end lies 3 residues beyond the end of the read and is filled in from the germline J gene. The chain joins TRBV27 to TRBJ2-3; 9 nucleotides align to TRBD2. CDR3 length: 16 amino acids. CDR1 and CDR2 from the germline V gene are MNHEY and SMNVEV (reference sequence). The ends lost 8 bases at V and 5 bases at J; junction bases unmatched: 14. CDR3 DNA (partial): TGTGCCAGCGGGGTCCTTAGGCGGGGGGGTTTAGATACG. Translated: CASGVLRRGGLDT. The full-length CDR3 reads as CASGVLRRGGLDTQYF.

As for this clone: The read ends 3 residues shy of where the CDR3 ends; the end is completed using the germline J gene. The rearrangement uses TRBV20-1 and TRBJ1-2; 9 positions agree with TRBD1. Losses at the gene ends were 7 bases for V and 6 bases for J; bases not matched to a gene: 12. Germline V lookup: CDR1 DFQATT, CDR2 SNEGSKA (reference sequence). CDR3 length: 14 amino acids. CDR3 bases read: TGCAGTGTAAAGTTAAGGGACAGGGACCATGGC. It encodes CSVKLRDRDHG. The entire CDR3 protein reads CSVKLRDRDHGYTF.

Details on this clone: Read data end 3 residues before the CDR3 end; the end is taken from the germline J gene. The V and J genes are TRBV5-4 and TRBJ1-4; D uncertain. This CDR3 contains 13 residues. Germline CDR1 SGHNT, CDR2 YYREEE (reference sequence). V dropped 0 bases and J dropped 7 bases, with 7 bases sitting between them. Incomplete CDR3 DNA: TGTGCCAGCAGCTTGGACGGGGTTGAAAAA. Protein: CASSLDGVEK. The entire CDR3 reads CASSLDGVEKLFF. Using reference TRBV5-4 and TRBJ1-4 for the parts outside the CDR3, the full variable domain is ETGVTQSPTHLIKTRGQQVTLRCSSQSGHNTVSWYQQALGQGPQFIFQYYREEENGRGNFPPRFSGLQFPNYSSELNVNALELDDSALYLCASSLDGVEKLFFGSGTQLSVL.

With regard to this clone: The DNA ends 3 residues before the CDR3 does, and the rest of the CDR3 is filled in from the germline J gene. The chain links TRBV7-8 to TRBJ2-3, with 13 bases aligning to TRBD2. The trim removed 5 bases at V and 6 bases at J, leaving 14 bases unmatched. The CDR3 runs to 18 residues. Germline V CDR1 and CDR2: SGHVS, FQNEAQ. This chain's CDR3 is CASSRTSGGGQWSDTQYF. CDR3 DNA (partial): TGTGCCAGCAGCCGCACTAGCGGGGGGGGCCAGTGGAGCGATACG.

About this clone: Coverage ceases 3 residues before the CDR3 finishes, and the germline J gene fills in the end. This chain joins TRBV5-1 and TRBJ2-5; tentative D call: TRBD2 (6 bases). Deletions cut 2 bases from V and 5 bases from J, with 13 bases between. From germline, CDR1 is SGHRS and CDR2 YFSETQ. This CDR3 region has 14 residues. The DNA read from the CDR3 is TGCGCCAGCAGCTTCGGTCGGGGGAAGGAGACC. It codes for CASSFGRGKET. The whole CDR3 is CASSFGRGKETQYF. Full variable domain (rest looked up from reference TRBV5-1 and TRBJ2-5): KAGVTQTPRYLIKTRGQQVTLSCSPISGHRSVSWYQQTPGQGLQFLFEYFSETQRNKGNFPGRFSGRQFSNSRSEMNVSTLELGDSALYLCASSFGRGKETQYFGPGTRLLVL.

Worth noting for this clone: Coverage ceases 3 residues before the CDR3 finishes, and the germline J gene fills in the end. This rearrangement joins TRBV18 to TRBJ2-5; D is ambiguous. Between the trimmed V and J ends, which lost 0 bases and 4 bases, there was a span of 9 bases. This CDR3 comprises 14 residues. Germline V gene lookup returns CDR1 KGHSH and CDR2 LQKENI. CDR3 DNA (partial): TGTGCCAGCTCACCACCGTCAGGTTCAGAGACC. Residues: CASSPPSGSET. From start to end, the CDR3 is CASSPPSGSETQYF.

Details on this clone: The observed sequence ends 3 residues before the CDR3 terminus, with the missing tail filled in from the germline J gene. V is TRBV6-2 or TRBV6-3 and J is TRBJ1-2; weak D call: TRBD1 (5 bases). Germline-derived CDR1 and CDR2 are MNHEY and SVGEGT. The CDR3 runs to 14 residues. Trimming shortened V by 6 bases and J by 3 bases, and 14 bases separated the two germline ends. CDR3 sequence: CASRPRGYDYGYTF. CDR3 DNA (partial): TGTGCCAGCAGACCGAGGGGATACGACTATGGC.

With respect to this clone: The missing CDR3 end, 3 residues past where the read stops, is filled in from the germline J gene. The chain is built from TRBV7-2 and TRBJ2-1, with 7 positions matching TRBD2. V lost 0 bases, J lost 3 bases, and 8 bases stayed unmatched. From germline, CDR1 is SGHTA and CDR2 FQGNSA. This CDR3 is built from 17 residues. The CDR3 sequence is CASSLAGGSVFYNEQFF. CDR3 DNA (partial): TGTGCCAGCAGCTTAGCGGGGGGGTCCGTTTTCTACAATGAG.

CDR3 protein: CASSFDQALNTEAFF. The covered CDR3 bases are TGTGCCAGCAGCTTCGATCAGGCATTGAACACTGAA. V usage is TRBV5-4 and J usage is TRBJ1-1; unclear D gene. Coverage ceases 3 residues before the CDR3 finishes, and the germline J gene fills in the end. Germline V lookup: CDR1 SGHNT, CDR2 YYREEE (reference sequence). The CDR3 is made up of 15 amino acids. V lost 2 bases to trimming and J lost 0 bases, with 11 bases between them.

As regards this clone: The missing CDR3 end, 3 residues past where the read stops, is filled in from the germline J gene. This chain links TRBV12-3 or TRBV12-4 with TRBJ2-5; the match to TRBD2 covers 14 bases. The length of the CDR3 is 16 residues. V was clipped by 5 bases and J by 4 bases; unmatched bases: 6. The CDR3 here is CASSPTSGGARETQYF. The covered CDR3 bases are TGTGCCAGCAGTCCGACTAGCGGGGGGGCCAGAGAGACC.

In regard to this clone: Coverage ceases 3 residues before the CDR3 finishes, and the germline J gene fills in the end. J is TRBJ2-1 and V is TRBV5-1; 12 nucleotides agree with TRBD2. V lost 4 bases and J lost 9; bases outside the gene matches: 8. The CDR3 totals 15 residues. Germline loops: CDR1 SGHRS, CDR2 YFSETQ. The DNA read from the CDR3 is TGCGCCAGCAGCAATCTAGCGGGGGGGCCAACTGAG. It yields the protein CASSNLAGGPTE. The complete CDR3 sequence is CASSNLAGGPTEQFF.

Points on this clone: The read finishes 3 residues shy of the CDR3 end, and the germline J gene is used to complete it. This chain connects TRBV20-1 to TRBJ2-7; 7 bases fit TRBD2. The length of the CDR3 is 11 residues. Germline loops: CDR1 DFQATT, CDR2 SNEGSKA (reference sequence). V lost 7 bases to trimming and J lost 3 bases; unmatched junction nucleotides: 3. This chain's CDR3 is CSVAGLYEQYF. The CDR3 DNA, read in part, is TGCAGTGTAGCGGGCCTCTACGAG.

With respect to this clone: The read terminates 3 residues ahead of where the CDR3 ends, so the germline J gene completes it. The chain has TRBV5-8 and TRBJ1-1; a possible D gene is TRBD1 (6 bases). Between the trimmed V and J ends, which lost 4 bases and 0 bases, there was a span of 10 bases. The CDR3 totals 14 residues. Germline V gene lookup returns CDR1 SGHTS and CDR2 YDEGEE. The part of the CDR3 DNA that was read is TGTGCCAGCAGCAGGGGACACATGAACACTGAA. Residues: CASSRGHMNTE. In full, the CDR3 reads CASSRGHMNTEAFF.

By frequency, this clone is medium-sized (0.01 to 0.1%). With the read ending 3 residues before the CDR3 end, the germline J gene is used to fill in that end. The chain joins TRBV10-3 to TRBJ1-1; D may be TRBD1 (5 bases). This CDR3 is built from 15 residues. The V end lost 6 bases, the J end lost 7 bases, and 21 bases lay between the germline ends. Germline lookup yields CDR1 ENHRY and CDR2 SYGVKD. The CDR3 bases that were read are TGTGCCATCAGAACCTTCGAACTTGGGGGGGTTGAA. It yields the protein CAIRTFELGGVE. The whole CDR3 sequence is CAIRTFELGGVEAFF.

This clone is medium-sized by frequency. The CDR3 end is not reached by the read, which stops 3 residues before it; the germline J gene fills it in. Other DNA variants within this sample encode the same CDR3. This rearrangement joins TRBV20-1 to TRBJ2-5, with 10 bases identical to TRBD2. This CDR3 contains 14 residues. The V segment lost 0 bases and the J segment 5 bases; nucleotides outside the gene matches: 3. Germline loops: CDR1 DFQATT, CDR2 SNEGSKA (reference sequence). The CDR3 sequence is CSAREGTSAETQYF. The sequenced CDR3 bases are TGCAGTGCTAGAGAAGGGACTAGCGCGGAGACC.

To note about this clone: Read sequence stops 3 residues before the CDR3 end, and the germline J gene provides the missing end. The chain recombines TRBV7-2 with TRBJ1-3; the match to TRBD1 covers 8 bases. Losses at the gene ends were 8 bases for V and 8 bases for J; bases not matched to a gene: 11. In germline, CDR1 is SGHTA, CDR2 FQGNSA. The CDR3 spans 14 residues. The part of the CDR3 DNA that was read is TGTGCCAGCTCGAACCAGGGGGCGGCGCACACC. This gives the protein CASSNQGAAHT. The full CDR3 sequence reads CASSNQGAAHTIYF. The variable domain in full, with the rest retrieved from reference TRBV7-2 and TRBJ1-3, is GAGVSQSPSNKVTEKGKDVELRCDPISGHTALYWYRQSLGQGLEFLIYFQGNSAPDKSGLPSDRFSAERTGGSVSTLTIQRTQQEDSAVYLCASSNQGAAHTIYFGEGSWLTVV.

A remark on this clone: The read comes to an end 3 residues before the CDR3 does, leaving the germline J gene to fill in the end. V and J are TRBV20-1 and TRBJ2-1; D not certain. The CDR3 is 16 residues long. Germline V gene sequence: CDR1 DFQATT, CDR2 SNEGSKA (reference sequence). Deletions cut 3 bases from V and 7 bases from J, with 22 bases between. The sequenced CDR3 bases are TGCAGTGCTAGTGTGGAAGCCACCCGACTTGCGAATGAG. Its translation: CSASVEATRLANE. The CDR3 as a whole reads CSASVEATRLANEQFF.